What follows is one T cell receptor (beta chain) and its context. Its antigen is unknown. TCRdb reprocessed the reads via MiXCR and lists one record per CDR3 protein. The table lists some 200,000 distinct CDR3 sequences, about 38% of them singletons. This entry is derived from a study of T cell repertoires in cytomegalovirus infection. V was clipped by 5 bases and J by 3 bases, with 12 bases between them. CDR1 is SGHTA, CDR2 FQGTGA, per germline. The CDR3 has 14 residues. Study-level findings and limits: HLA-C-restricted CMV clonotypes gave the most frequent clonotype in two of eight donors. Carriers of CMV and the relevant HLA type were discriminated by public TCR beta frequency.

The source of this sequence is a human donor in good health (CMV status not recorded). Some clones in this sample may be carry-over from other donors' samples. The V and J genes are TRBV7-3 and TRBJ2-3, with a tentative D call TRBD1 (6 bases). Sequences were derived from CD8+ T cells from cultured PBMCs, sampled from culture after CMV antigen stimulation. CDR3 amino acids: CASSGGLTTDTQYF. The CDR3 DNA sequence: TGTGCCAGCAGCGGGGGCCTGACAACAGATACGCAGTATTTT.